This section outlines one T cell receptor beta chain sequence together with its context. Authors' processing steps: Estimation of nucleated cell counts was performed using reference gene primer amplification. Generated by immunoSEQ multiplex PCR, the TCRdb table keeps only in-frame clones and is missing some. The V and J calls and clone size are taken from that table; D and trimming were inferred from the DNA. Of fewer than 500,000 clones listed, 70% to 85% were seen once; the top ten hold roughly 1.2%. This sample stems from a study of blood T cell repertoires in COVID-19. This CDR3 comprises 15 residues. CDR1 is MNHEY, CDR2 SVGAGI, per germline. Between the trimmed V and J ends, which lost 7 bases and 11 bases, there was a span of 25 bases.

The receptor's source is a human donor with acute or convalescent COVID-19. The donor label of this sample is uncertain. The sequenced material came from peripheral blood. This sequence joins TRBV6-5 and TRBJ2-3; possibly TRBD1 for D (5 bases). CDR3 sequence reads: CASTTRAGNGVEQYF. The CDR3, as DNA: TGTGCCAGCACCACCAGGGCAGGGAACGGAGTAGAGCAGTATTTT.